This T cell receptor (beta chain) was sequenced in a study of resident and recirculating memory T cells in vitiligo. Details on this clone: What it recognizes is unknown.

The data were produced by immunoSEQ multiplex PCR, yet TCRdb's version contains in-frame clones alone and is incomplete. Of tens of thousands of clones detected, roughly 90% appear once; the ten largest clones hold around 4.7%. Confetti depigmentation, marking active vitiligo, was absent in these patients. Study findings and constraints: Non-conserved TCRs across sites and patients suggested distinct clones per lesion.

Germline CDR1 MNHEY, CDR2 SVGAGI. The V gene lost 2 bases and the J gene lost 6 bases, with 16 bases spanning the gap. The CDR3 covers 15 residues. This chain links TRBV6-5 with TRBJ1-2; D not resolved. The TCR originated in a male donor with vitiligo. The sequenced material came from blood. The DNA for the CDR3 is TGTGCCAGCAGTTACGGAGTTCCGACCCCTGATGGCTACACCTTC. It codes for CASSYGVPTPDGYTF.